The clone carrying this T cell receptor beta chain was seen at least ten times. These data belong to a study of T cells in Graves' hyperthyroidism and ophthalmopathy. Germline CDR1 and CDR2: SQVTM and ANQGSEA. The V end lost 6 bases, the J end lost 6 bases, and 18 bases lay between the germline ends. The CDR3 is made up of 13 amino acids. Amplified TCR beta CDR3 regions derived from RNA transcripts. The HTBI primer set was used in a first-round RT-PCR of the TCR CDR3. MiXCR, applied by TCRdb to the multiplex PCR reads, yields one record per CDR3 protein. Here the sample spans roughly 530,000 distinct CDR3 sequences, roughly a sixth being singletons.

Sequencing input: blood. The TCR originated in a woman aged 18-29 years with Graves' ophthalmopathy. The chain uses TRBV29-1 and TRBJ2-7; D perhaps matches TRBD2 (5 bases). The CDR3 nucleotides read TGCAGCGTATACATGGAGAGGGCGGGCGAGCAGTACTTC. Translated, it gives CSVYMERAGEQYF.